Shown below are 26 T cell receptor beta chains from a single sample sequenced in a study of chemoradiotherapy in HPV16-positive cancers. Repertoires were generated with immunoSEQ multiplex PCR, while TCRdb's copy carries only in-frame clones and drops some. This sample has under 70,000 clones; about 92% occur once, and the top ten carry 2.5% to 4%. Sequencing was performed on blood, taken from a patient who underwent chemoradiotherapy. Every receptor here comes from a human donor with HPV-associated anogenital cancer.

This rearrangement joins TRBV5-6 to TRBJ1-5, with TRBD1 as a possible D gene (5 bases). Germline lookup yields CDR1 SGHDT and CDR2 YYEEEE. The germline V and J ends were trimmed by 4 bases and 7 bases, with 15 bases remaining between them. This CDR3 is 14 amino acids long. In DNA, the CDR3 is TGTGCCAGCAGCCCAACAGGCGCGAGCCAGCCCCAGCATTTT. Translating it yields CASSPTGASQPQHF.

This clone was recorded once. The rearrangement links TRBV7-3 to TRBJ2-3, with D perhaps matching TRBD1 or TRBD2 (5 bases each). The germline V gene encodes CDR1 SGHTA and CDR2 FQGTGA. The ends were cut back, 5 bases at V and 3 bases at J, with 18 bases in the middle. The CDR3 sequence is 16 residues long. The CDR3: CASSPGGQGRTDTQYF. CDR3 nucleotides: TGTGCCAGCAGCCCCGGCGGTCAGGGACGGACAGATACGCAGTATTTT.

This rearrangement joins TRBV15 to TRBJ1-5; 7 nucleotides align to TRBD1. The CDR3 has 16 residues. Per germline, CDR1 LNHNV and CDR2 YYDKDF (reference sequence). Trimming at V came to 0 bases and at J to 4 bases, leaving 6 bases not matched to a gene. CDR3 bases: TGTGCCACCAGCAGAGACAGGGGGACAGAAAATCAGCCCCAGCATTTT. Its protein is CATSRDRGTENQPQHF. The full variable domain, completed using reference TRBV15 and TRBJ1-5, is DAMVIQNPRYQVTQFGKPVTLSCSQTLNHNVMYWYQQKSSQAPKLLFHYYDKDFNNEADTPDNFQSRRPNTSFCFLDIRSPGLGDTAMYLCATSRDRGTENQPQHFGDGTRLSIL.

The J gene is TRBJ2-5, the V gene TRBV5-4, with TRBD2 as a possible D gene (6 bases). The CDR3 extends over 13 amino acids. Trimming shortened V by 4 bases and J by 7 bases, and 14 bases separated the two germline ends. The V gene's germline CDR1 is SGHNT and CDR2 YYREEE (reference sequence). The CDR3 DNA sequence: TGTGCCAGCAGCCCTAGCACCGGGGGGACCCAGTACTTC. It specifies CASSPSTGGTQYF.

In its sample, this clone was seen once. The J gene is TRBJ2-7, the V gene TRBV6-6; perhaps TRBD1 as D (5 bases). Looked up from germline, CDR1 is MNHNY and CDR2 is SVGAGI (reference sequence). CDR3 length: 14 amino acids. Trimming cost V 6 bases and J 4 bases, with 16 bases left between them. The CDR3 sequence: CASSPRQSLYEQYF. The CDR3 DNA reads TGTGCCAGCAGCCCGCGACAGAGTCTGTACGAGCAGTACTTC.

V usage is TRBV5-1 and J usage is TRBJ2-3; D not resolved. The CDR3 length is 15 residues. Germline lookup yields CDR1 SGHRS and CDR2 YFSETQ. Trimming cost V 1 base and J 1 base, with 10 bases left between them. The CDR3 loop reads CASSLWADGTDTQYF. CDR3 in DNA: TGCGCCAGCAGCTTGTGGGCAGACGGCACAGATACGCAGTATTTT.

The CDR3 is CASSSQTGVSNQPQHF. The CDR3 bases are TGTGCCAGCAGCTCCCAGACAGGGGTAAGCAATCAGCCCCAGCATTTT. V gene TRBV7-8 combines with J gene TRBJ1-5; TRBD1 agrees at 8 bases. The CDR3 runs to 16 residues. Losses at the gene ends were 4 bases for V and 1 base for J; bases not matched to a gene: 6. Germline CDR1 SGHVS, CDR2 FQNEAQ.

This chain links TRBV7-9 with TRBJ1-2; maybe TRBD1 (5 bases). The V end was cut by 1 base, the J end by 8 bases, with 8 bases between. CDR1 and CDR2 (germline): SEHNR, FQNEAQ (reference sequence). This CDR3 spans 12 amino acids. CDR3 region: CASSLGGNGYTF. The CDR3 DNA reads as TGTGCCAGCAGCTTAGGGGGGAACGGCTACACCTTC.

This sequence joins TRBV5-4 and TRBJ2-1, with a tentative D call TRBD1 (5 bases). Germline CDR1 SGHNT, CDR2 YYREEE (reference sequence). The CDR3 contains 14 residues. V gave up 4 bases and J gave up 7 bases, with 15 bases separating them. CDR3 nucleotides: TGTGCCAGCAGCCCCGAGGCTAGGGGTAATGAGCAGTTCTTC. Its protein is CASSPEARGNEQFF.

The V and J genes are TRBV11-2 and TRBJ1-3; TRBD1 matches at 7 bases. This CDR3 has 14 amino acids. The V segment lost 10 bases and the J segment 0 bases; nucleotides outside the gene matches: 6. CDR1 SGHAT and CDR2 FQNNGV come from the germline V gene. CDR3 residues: CATQQGNSGNTIYF. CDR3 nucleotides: TGTGCCACCCAACAGGGGAACTCTGGAAACACCATATATTTT.

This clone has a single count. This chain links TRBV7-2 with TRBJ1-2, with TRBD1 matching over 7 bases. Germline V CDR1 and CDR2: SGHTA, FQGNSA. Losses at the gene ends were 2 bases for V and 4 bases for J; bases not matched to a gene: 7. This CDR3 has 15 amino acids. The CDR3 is CASSLSVRDSYGYTF. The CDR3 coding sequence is TGTGCCAGCAGCTTATCTGTGAGGGACAGCTATGGCTACACCTTC.

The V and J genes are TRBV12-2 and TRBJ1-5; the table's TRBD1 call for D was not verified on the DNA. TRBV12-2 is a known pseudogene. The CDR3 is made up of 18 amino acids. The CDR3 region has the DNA TGTGCAAGTCGCTACGGGACAGTGTTAGTGGATAGCAATCAGCCCCAGCATTTT. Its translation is CASRYGTVLVDSNQPQHF.

The CDR3 nucleotides are TGCGCCAGCAGTCGGGGGGGAAACTTACCCTCCTACAATGAGCAGTTCTTC. The encoded protein is CASSRGGNLPSYNEQFF. J is TRBJ2-1 and V is TRBV23-1; 7 positions match TRBD2. TRBV23-1 is an ORF for which the function is uncertain. Trimming at V came to 4 bases and at J to 0 bases, leaving 9 bases not matched to a gene. The CDR3 length is 17 residues.

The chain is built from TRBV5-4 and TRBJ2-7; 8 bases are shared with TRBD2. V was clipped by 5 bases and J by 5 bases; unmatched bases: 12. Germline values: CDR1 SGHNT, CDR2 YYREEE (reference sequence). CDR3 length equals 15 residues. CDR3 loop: CASRRDSGGNNEQYF. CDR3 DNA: TGTGCCAGCAGACGAGATTCGGGGGGGAACAACGAGCAGTACTTC.

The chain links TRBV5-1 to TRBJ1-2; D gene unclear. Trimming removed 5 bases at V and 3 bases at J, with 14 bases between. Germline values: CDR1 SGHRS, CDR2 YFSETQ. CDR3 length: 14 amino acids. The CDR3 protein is CASSLTDADYGYTF. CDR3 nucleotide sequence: TGCGCCAGCAGTTTGACCGACGCGGACTATGGCTACACCTTC.

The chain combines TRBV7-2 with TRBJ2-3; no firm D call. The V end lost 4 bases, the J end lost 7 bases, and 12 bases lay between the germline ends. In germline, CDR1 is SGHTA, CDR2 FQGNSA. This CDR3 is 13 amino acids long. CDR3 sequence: CASSYTDGNTQYF. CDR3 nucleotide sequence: TGTGCCAGCAGCTACACGGACGGAAATACGCAGTATTTT.

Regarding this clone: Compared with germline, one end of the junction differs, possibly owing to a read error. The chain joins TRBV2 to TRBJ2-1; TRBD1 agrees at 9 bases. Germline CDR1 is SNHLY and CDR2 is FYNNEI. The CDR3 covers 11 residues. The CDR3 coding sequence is TGTGCCAGCAGAGATCCGGGACAGGGACTCTTC. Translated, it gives CASRDPGQGLF.

CDR3 residues: CASGLPPMGDEQFF. As DNA, the CDR3 is TGTGCTAGTGGTTTGCCCCCCATGGGGGATGAGCAGTTCTTC. The chain is built from TRBV12-5 and TRBJ2-1; either TRBD1 or TRBD2 may fit D (5 bases each). Germline CDR1 LGHNT, CDR2 FRNRAP. This CDR3 region has 14 residues. V dropped 2 bases and J dropped 8 bases, with 13 bases sitting between them.

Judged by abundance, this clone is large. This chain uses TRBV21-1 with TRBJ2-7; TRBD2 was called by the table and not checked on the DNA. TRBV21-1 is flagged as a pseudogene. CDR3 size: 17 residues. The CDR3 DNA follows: TGTGCCAGCAGCAAAGCGCTCGGGAGACAGATCTCCTACGAGCAGTACTTC. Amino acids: CASSKALGRQISYEQYF.

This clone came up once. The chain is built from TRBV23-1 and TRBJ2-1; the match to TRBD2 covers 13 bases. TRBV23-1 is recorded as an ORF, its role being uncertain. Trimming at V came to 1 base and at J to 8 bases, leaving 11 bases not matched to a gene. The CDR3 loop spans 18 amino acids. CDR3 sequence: CASSQLGKGLAGLDEQFF. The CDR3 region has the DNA TGCGCCAGCAGTCAATTGGGTAAGGGACTAGCGGGATTAGATGAGCAGTTCTTC.

The CDR3 DNA reads as TGCGCCAGCAGCCTACAAGCTAGCGGCACAGATACGCAGTATTTT. The encoded protein is CASSLQASGTDTQYF. V and J are TRBV4-3 and TRBJ2-3, with D possibly being TRBD2 (6 bases). CDR1 and CDR2 from the germline V gene are LGHNA and YSLEER. This CDR3 region has 15 residues. Trimming stripped 4 bases from V and 1 base from J, with 12 bases between.

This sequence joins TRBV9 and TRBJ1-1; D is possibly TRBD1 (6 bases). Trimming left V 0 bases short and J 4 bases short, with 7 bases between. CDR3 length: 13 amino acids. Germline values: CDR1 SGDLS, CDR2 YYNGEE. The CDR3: CASSVGRGTEAFF. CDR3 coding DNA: TGTGCCAGCAGCGTAGGCAGGGGCACTGAAGCTTTCTTT.

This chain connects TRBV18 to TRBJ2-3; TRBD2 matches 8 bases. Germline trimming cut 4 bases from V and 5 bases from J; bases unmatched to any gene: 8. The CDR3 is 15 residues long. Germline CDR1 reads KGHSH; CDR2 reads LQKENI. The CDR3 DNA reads TGTGCCAGCTCACTAAGCGGGAGTTCGGGAGATACGCAGTATTTT. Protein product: CASSLSGSSGDTQYF.

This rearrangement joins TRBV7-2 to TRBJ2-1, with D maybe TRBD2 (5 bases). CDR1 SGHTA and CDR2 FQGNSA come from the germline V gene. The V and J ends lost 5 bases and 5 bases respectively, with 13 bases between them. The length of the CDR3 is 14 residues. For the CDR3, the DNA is TGTGCCAGCAGCGTTGGGGTCGGGAACAATGAGCAGTTCTTC. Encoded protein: CASSVGVGNNEQFF.

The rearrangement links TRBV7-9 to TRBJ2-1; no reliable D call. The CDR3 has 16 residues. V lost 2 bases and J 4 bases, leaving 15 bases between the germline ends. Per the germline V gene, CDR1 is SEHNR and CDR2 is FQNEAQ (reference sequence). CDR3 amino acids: CASSLTVLTAYNEQFF. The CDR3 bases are TGTGCCAGCAGCTTAACAGTCCTCACAGCTTACAATGAGCAGTTCTTC.

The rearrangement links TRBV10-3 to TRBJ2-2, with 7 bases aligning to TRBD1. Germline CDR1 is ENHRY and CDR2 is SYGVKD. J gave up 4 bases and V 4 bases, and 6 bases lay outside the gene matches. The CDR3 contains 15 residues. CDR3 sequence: CAISGVTGATGELFF. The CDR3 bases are TGTGCCATCAGTGGAGTTACAGGGGCCACCGGGGAGCTGTTTTTT.